The present T cell receptor (beta chain) was sequenced within a study of T cell responses to AZD1222 COVID-19 vaccine. Study details: Recipients boosted at about 4 weeks or about 12 weeks are pooled. Notes on the study in general: Baseline testing showed seropositivity in only a handful of AZD1222 recipients. Scientists sampled the repertoires only once the peak T cell response had passed.

Germline assignment: CDR1 LNHNV and CDR2 YYDKDF (reference sequence). V was shortened by 4 bases and J by 1 base, with 8 bases between the two germline ends. The length of the CDR3 is 13 residues. Remarks on this clone: What it binds is not known.

Profiling relied on immunoSEQ multiplex PCR, and the TCRdb table lists in-frame clones only, not all of them. This sample has about 140,000 clones, with 80% to 95% found just once. The source of this sequence is an adult in good health. Sequenced here: peripheral blood, sampled on day 0 of AZD1222 vaccination. This sequence joins TRBV15 and TRBJ2-7; D not resolved. This chain's CDR3 is CATSNTQSYEQYF. DNA for the CDR3: TGTGCCACCAGCAATACCCAGTCCTACGAGCAGTACTTC.